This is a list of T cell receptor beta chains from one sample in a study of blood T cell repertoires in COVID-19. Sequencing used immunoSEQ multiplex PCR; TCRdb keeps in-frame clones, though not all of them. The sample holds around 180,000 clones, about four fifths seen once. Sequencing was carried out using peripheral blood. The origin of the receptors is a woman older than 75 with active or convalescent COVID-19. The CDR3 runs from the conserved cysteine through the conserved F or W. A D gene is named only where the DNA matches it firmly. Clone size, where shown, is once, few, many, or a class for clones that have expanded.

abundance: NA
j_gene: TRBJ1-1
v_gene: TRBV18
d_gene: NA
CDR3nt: TGTGCCAGCTCCGCGCGACCGGGGGTAGGCACTGAAGCTTTCTTT
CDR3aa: CASSARPGVGTEAFF

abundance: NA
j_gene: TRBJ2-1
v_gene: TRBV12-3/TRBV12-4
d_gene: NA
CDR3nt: TGTGCCAGCAGAGAGCGGGATGAGCAGTTCTTC
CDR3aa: CASRERDEQFF

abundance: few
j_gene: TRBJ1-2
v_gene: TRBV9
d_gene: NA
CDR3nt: TGTGCCAGCAGCCCGAGCTGGGTTTTGGGCGGCTACACCTTC
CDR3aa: CASSPSWVLGGYTF

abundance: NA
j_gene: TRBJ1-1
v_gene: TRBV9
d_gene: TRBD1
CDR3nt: TGTGCCAGCAGCGCTGGACAGGGCTTTGAAGCTTTCTTT
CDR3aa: CASSAGQGFEAFF

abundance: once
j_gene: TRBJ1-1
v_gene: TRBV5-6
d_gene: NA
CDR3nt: TGTGCCAGCAGCTTGGTGGGGGGGAACACTGAAGCTTTCTTT
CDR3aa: CASSLVGGNTEAFF

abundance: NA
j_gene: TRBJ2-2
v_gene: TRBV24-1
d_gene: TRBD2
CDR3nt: TGTGCCACCAGTGATCGCGGGAGCTCCGGGGAGCTGTTTTTT
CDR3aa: CATSDRGSSGELFF

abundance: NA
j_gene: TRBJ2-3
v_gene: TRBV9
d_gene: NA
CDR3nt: TGTGCCAGCAGCCCAGGGGGGTTGGGGACCTGGGGAGATACGCAGTATTTT
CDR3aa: CASSPGGLGTWGDTQYF

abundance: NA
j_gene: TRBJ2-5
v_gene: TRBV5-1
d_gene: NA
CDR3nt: TGCGCCAGCAGCCCGGGGATGGCACGAGAGACCCAGTACTTC
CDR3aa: CASSPGMARETQYF

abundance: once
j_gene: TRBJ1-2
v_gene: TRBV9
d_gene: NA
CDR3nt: TGTGCCAGCAGCCAAATTGTCCGCTACACCTTC
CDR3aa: CASSQIVRYTF

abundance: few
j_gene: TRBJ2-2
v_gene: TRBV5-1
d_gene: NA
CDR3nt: TGCGCCAGCAGCTCAGGGCCAGGGCATACCGGGGAGCTGTTTTTT
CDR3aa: CASSSGPGHTGELFF

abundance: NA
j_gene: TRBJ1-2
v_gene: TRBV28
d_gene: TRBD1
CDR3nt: TGTGCCAGCAGTTTATCGGGGACAGGGGTTTTAATTTTGGGCTACACCTTC
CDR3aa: CASSLSGTGVLILGYTF

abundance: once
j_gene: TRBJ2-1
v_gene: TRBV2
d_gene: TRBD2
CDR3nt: TGTGCCAGCAGTGCGAACCGGGAGGGCTACAATGAGCAGTTCTTC
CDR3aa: CASSANREGYNEQFF

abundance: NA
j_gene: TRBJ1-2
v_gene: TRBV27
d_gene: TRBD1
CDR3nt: TGTGCCAGCAGTTCGTCATGGGACAGGGGAGCTAACTATGGCTACACCTTC
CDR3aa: CASSSSWDRGANYGYTF

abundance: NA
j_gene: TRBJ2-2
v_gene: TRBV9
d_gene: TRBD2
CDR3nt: TGTGCCAGCAGCGTAGGTTCGCGACTAGCGGGAATGTCCGGGGAGCTGTTTTTT
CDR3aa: CASSVGSRLAGMSGELFF

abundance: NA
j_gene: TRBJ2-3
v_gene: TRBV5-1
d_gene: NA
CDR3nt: TGCGCCAGCAGCTCCGCGGGGTGGGATGGAGATACGCAGTATTTT
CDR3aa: CASSSAGWDGDTQYF

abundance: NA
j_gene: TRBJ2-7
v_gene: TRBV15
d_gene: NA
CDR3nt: TGTGCCACCAGCCGCGGGAACTCTGACGAGCAGTACTTC
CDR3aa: CATSRGNSDEQYF

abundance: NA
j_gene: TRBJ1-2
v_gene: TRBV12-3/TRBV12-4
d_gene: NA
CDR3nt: TGTGCCAGCAGTTGGGGTTTTGACAGCCATACCACCTTC
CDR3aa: CASSWGFDSHTTF

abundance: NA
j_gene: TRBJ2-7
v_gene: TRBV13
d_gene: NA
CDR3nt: TGTGCCAGCAGCTCCGGGACACAGGGTTACGAGCAGTACTTC
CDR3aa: CASSSGTQGYEQYF

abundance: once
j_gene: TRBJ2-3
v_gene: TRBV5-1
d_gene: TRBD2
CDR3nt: TGCGCCAGCAGCTTAACGGGAGGGCCTATGGCAGATACGCAGTATTTT
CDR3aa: CASSLTGGPMADTQYF

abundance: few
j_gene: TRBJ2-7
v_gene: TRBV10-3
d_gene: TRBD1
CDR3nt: TGTGCCATCAGTGTACAGGGGGACGAGCAGTACTTC
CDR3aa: CAISVQGDEQYF

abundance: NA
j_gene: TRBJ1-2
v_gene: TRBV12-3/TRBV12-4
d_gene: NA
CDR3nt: TGTGCCAGCAGTTTAAAGGGAGACTATGGCTACACCTTC
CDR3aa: CASSLKGDYGYTF

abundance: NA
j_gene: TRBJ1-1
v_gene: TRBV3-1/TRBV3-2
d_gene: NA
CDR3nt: TGTGCCAGCAGATCCATAGCTACTGAAGCTTTCTTT
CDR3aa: CASRSIATEAFF

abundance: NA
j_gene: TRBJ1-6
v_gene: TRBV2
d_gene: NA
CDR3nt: TGTGCCAGCAGTGCAGGGTTTGATTCACCCCTCCACTTT
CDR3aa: CASSAGFDSPLHF

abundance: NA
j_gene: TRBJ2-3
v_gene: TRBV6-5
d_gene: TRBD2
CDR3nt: TGTGCCAGCAGGCGGGAGCCCGACCCCACAGATACGCAGTATTTT
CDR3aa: CASRREPDPTDTQYF

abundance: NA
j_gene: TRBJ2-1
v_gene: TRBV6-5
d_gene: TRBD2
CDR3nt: TGTGCCAGCAGTCGTAGCGGGGGCTACAATGAGCAGTTCTTC
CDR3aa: CASSRSGGYNEQFF

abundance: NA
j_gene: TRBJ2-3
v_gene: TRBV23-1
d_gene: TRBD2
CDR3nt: TGCGCCAGCAGTCGAGCGGGAAGCACAGATACGCAGTATTTT
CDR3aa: CASSRAGSTDTQYF

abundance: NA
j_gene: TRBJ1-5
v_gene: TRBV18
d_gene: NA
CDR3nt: TGTGCCAGCTCACCACCGGGACTTTATAGCAATCAGCCCCAGCATTTT
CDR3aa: CASSPPGLYSNQPQHF

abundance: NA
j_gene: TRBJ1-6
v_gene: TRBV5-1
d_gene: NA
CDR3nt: TGCGCCAGCAGCCCTGCCCTGCAGGGATATAATTCACCCCTCCACTTT
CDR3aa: CASSPALQGYNSPLHF

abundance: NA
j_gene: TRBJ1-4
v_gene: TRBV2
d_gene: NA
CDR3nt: TGTGCCAGCAGTGGAGGGCCAATGGCTAATGAAAAACTGTTTTTT
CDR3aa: CASSGGPMANEKLFF

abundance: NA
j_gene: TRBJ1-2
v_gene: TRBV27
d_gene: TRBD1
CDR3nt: TGTGCCAGCAGGCAGACAGGGAGCTCTGGCTACACCTTC
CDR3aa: CASRQTGSSGYTF

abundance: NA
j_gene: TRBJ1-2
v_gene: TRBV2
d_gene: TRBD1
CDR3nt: TGTGCCAGCATCACCCCAGGACAGGGGGCTCATGGCTACACCTTC
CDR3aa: CASITPGQGAHGYTF

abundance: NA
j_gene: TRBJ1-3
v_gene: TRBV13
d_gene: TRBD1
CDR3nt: TGTGCCAGCAGCTTCCCGGGACAGGGAAACACCATATATTTT
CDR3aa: CASSFPGQGNTIYF

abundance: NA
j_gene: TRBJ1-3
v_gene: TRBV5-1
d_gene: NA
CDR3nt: TGCGCCAGCAGCTTGGAGGGGTTCTCTGGAAACACCATATATTTT
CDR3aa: CASSLEGFSGNTIYF

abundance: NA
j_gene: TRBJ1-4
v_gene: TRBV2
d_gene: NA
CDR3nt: TGTGCCAGCAGACAGGAAAATGAAAAACTGTTTTTT
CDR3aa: CASRQENEKLFF

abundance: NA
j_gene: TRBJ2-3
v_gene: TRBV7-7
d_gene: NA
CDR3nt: TGTGCTAGCAGCTTAGATGCGCGCACAGATACGCAGTATTTT
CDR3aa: CASSLDARTDTQYF

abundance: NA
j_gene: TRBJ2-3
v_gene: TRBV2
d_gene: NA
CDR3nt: TGTGCCAGCAGTGAAGTAATTAGCACAGATACGCAGTATTTT
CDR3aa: CASSEVISTDTQYF

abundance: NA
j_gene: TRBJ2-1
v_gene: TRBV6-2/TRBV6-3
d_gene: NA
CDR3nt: TGTGCCAGCAGTTATCAACACCCTTCTTACAATGAGCAGTTCTTC
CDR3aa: CASSYQHPSYNEQFF

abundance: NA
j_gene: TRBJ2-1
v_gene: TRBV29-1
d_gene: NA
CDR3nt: TGCAGCGTCGAAGAGGTCAGGGGCGAAATAAATGAGCAGTTCTTC
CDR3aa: CSVEEVRGEINEQFF

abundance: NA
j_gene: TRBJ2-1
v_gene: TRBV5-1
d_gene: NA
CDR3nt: TGCGCCAGCAGCTTCCGGGACATAGGGAATGAGCAGTTCTTC
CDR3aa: CASSFRDIGNEQFF

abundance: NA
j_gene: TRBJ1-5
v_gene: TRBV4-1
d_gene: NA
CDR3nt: TGCGCCAGCAGCCAAGATAGGAGCCAGGGGAATCAGCCCCAGCATTTT
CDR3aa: CASSQDRSQGNQPQHF

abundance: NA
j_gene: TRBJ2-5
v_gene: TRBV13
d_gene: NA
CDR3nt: TGTGCCAGCAGCTTAAAACAGGAGCAAGAGACCCAGTACTTC
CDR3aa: CASSLKQEQETQYF

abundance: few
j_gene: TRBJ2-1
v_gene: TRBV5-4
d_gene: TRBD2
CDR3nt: TGTGCCAGCAGCTCAGAAGCGGGATCGGCCTACAATGAGCAGTTCTTC
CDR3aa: CASSSEAGSAYNEQFF

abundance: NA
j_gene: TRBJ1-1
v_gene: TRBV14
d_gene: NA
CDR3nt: TGTGCCAGCAGCCGAGAGACAGTCGGGTTGACTGAAGCTTTCTTT
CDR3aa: CASSRETVGLTEAFF

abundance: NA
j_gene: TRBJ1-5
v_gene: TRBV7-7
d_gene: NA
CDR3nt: TGTGCCAGCAGCTTGTCAGGGGACAAAAGCAATCAGCCCCAGCATTTT
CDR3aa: CASSLSGDKSNQPQHF

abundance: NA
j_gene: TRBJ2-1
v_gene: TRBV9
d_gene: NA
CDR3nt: TGTGCCAGCAGCGTAGCCCCTAGCAATGAGCAGTTCTTC
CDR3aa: CASSVAPSNEQFF

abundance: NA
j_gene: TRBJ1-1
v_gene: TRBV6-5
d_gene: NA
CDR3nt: TGTGCCAGCAGTTACTCAGGGGGTGGGAAGGCTGAAGCTTTCTTT
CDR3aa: CASSYSGGGKAEAFF

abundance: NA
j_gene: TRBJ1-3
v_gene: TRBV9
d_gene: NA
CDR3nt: TGTGCCAGCAGCGTAGGTCGAGACACCATATATTTT
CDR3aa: CASSVGRDTIYF

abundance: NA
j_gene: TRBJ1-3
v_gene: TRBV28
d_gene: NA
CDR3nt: TGTGCCAGCAGCTCGATCCGGGGAGGAGTTGGAAACACCATATATTTT
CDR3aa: CASSSIRGGVGNTIYF

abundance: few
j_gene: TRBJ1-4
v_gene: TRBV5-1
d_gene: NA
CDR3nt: TGCGCCAGCAGCTTGTTGGCAGGCGCAACTAATGAAAAACTGTTTTTT
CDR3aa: CASSLLAGATNEKLFF

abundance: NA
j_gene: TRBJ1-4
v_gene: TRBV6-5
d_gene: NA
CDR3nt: TGTGCCAGCACCCTGGCTCAGGGCCAGAATGAAAAACTGTTTTTT
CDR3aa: CASTLAQGQNEKLFF

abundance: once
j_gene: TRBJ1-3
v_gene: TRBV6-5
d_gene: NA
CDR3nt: TGTGCCAGCAGTCGTACAGGGCAGTCAGGAAACACCATATATTTT
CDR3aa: CASSRTGQSGNTIYF

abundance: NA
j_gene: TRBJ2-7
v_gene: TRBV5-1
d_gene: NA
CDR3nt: TGCGCCAGCAGCGGCAGGGGCTATTACGAGCAGTACTTC
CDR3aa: CASSGRGYYEQYF

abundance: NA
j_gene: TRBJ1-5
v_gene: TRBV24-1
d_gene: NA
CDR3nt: TGTGCCACCAGTGACCCGTCTAGCAATCAGCCCCAGCATTTT
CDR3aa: CATSDPSSNQPQHF

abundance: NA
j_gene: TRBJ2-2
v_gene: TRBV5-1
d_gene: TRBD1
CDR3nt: TGCGCCAGCAGCTTCACCCAGGGGGCCGGGGAGCTGTTTTTT
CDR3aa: CASSFTQGAGELFF

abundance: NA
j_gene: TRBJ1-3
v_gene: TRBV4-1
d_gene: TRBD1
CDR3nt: TGCGCCAGCAGCCAAGAGGACAGGGCTGGAAACACCATATATTTT
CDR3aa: CASSQEDRAGNTIYF

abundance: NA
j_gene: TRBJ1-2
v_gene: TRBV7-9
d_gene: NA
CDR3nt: TGTGCCAGCAGCTTAGATAATCCCTATGGCTACACCTTC
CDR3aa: CASSLDNPYGYTF

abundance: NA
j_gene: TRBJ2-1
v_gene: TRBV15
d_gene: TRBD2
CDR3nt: TGTGCCACCAGCCAGACTAGCGGGGCGTACAATGAGCAGTTCTTC
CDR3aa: CATSQTSGAYNEQFF

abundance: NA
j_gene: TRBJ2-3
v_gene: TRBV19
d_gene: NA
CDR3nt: TGTGCCAGTAGTATAAGGGGAAAGGGATCCGGCACAGATACGCAGTATTTT
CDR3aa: CASSIRGKGSGTDTQYF

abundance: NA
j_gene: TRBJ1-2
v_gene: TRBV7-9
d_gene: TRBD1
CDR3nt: TGTGCCAGCAGCCGAACCGGACAGGATCAGATAGGGGGCTACACCTTC
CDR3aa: CASSRTGQDQIGGYTF